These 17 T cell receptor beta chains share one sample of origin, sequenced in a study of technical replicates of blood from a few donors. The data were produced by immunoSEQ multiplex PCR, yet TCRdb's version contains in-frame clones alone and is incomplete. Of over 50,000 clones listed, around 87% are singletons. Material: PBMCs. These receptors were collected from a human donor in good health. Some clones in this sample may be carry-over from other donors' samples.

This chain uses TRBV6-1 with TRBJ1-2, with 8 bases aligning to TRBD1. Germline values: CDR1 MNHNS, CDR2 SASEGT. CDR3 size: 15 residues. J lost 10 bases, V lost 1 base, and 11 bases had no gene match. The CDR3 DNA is TGTGCCAGCAGTGAAGGGACAGGGACGGGAACCCTCTACACCTTC. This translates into CASSEGTGTGTLYTF.

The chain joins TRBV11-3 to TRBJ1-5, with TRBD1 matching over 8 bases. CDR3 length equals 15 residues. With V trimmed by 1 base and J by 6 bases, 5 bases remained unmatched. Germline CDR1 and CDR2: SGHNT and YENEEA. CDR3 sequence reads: CASSLGAGGVQPQHF. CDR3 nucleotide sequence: TGTGCCAGCAGCTTAGGAGCAGGGGGCGTTCAGCCCCAGCATTTT.

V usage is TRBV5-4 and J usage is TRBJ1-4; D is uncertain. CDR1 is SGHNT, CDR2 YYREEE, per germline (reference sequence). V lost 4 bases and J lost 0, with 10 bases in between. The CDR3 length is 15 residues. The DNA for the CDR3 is TGTGCCAGCAGCCTCCGGTCTCCAACTAATGAAAAACTGTTTTTT. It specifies CASSLRSPTNEKLFF. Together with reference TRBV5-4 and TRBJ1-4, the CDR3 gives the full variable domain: ETGVTQSPTHLIKTRGQQVTLRCSSQSGHNTVSWYQQALGQGPQFIFQYYREEENGRGNFPPRFSGLQFPNYSSELNVNALELDDSALYLCASSLRSPTNEKLFFGSGTQLSVL.

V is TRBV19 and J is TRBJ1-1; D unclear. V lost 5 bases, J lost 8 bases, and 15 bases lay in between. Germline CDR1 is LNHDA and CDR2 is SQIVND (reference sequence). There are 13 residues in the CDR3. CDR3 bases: TGTGCCAGTAGTCCTGGACTAATCGGGGAAGCTTTCTTT. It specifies CASSPGLIGEAFF. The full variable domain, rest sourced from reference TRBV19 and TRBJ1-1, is DGGITQSPKYLFRKEGQNVTLSCEQNLNHDAMYWYRQDPGQGLRLIYYSQIVNDFQKGDIAEGYSVSREKKESFPLTVTSAQKNPTAFYLCASSPGLIGEAFFGQGTRLTVV.

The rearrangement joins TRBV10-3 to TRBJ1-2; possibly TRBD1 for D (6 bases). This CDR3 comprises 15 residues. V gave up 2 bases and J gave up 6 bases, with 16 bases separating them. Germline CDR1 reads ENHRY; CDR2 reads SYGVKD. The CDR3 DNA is TGTGCCATCAGTGAGGCATCAACAGGGAGCAATGGCTACACCTTC. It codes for CAISEASTGSNGYTF.

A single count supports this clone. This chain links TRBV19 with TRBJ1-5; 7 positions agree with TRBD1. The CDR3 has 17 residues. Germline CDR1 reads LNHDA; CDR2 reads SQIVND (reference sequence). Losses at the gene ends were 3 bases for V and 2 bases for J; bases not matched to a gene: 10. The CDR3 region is CASSMDGQVVGNQPQHF. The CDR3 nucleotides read TGTGCCAGTAGTATGGACGGACAGGTTGTTGGCAATCAGCCCCAGCATTTT.

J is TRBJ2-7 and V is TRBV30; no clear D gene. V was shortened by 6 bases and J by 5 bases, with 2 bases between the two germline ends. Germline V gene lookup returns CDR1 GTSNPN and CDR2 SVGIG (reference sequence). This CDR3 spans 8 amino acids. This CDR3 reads CACDEQYF. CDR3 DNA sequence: TGTGCCTGCGACGAGCAGTACTTC.

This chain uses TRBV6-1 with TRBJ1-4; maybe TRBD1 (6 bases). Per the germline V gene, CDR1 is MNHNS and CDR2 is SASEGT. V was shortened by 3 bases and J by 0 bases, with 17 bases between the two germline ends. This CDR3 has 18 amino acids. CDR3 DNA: TGTGCCAGCAGTGAGATTCTTGGGACACCCACAACTAATGAAAAACTGTTTTTT. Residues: CASSEILGTPTTNEKLFF.

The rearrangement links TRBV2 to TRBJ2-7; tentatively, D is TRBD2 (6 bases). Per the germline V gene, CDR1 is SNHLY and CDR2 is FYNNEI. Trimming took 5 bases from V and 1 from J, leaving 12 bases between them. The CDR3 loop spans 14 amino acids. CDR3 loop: CASSKTRSSYEQYF. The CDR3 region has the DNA TGTGCCAGCAGTAAGACTAGGTCGTCCTACGAGCAGTACTTC.

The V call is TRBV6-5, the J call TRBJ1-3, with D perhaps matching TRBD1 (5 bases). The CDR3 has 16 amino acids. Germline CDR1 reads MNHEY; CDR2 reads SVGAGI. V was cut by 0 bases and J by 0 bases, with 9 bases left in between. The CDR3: CASSYSRQPSGNTIYF. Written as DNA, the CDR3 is TGTGCCAGCAGTTACTCGAGACAGCCCTCTGGAAACACCATATATTTT.

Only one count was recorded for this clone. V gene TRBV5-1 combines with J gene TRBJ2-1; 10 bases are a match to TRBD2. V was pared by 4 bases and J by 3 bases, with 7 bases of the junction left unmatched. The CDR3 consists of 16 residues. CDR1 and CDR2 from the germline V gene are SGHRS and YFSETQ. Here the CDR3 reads CASSGAGGSLYNEQFF. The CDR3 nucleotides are TGCGCCAGCAGCGGAGCGGGGGGGAGCCTCTACAATGAGCAGTTCTTC.

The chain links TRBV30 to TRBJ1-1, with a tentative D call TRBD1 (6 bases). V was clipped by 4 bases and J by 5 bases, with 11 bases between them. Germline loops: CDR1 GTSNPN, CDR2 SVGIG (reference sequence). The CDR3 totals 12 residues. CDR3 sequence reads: CAWIKQGTEAFF. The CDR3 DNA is TGTGCCTGGATTAAACAGGGAACTGAAGCTTTCTTT.

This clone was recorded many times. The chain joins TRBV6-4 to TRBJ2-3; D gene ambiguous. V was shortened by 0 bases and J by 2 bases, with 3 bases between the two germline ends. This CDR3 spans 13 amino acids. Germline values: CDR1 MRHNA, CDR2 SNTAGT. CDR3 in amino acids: CASSDSATDTQYF. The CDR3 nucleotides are TGTGCCAGCAGTGACTCAGCCACAGATACGCAGTATTTT.

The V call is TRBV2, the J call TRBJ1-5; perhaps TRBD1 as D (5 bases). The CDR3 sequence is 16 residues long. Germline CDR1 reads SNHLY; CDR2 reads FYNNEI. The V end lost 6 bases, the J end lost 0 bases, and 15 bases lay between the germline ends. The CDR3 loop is CASRDPQGYSNQPQHF. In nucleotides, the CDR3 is TGTGCCAGCAGAGACCCTCAGGGTTATAGCAATCAGCCCCAGCATTTT. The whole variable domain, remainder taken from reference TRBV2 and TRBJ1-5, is EPEVTQTPSHQVTQMGQEVILRCVPISNHLYFYWYRQILGQKVEFLVSFYNNEISEKSEIFDDQFSVERPDGSNFTLKIRSTKLEDSAMYFCASRDPQGYSNQPQHFGDGTRLSIL.

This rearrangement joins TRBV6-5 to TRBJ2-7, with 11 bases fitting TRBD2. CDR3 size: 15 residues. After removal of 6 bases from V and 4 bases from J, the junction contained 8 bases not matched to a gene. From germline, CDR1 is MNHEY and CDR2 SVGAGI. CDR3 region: CASSQLAGAMYEQYF. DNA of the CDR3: TGTGCCAGCAGCCAACTAGCGGGAGCGATGTACGAGCAGTACTTC.

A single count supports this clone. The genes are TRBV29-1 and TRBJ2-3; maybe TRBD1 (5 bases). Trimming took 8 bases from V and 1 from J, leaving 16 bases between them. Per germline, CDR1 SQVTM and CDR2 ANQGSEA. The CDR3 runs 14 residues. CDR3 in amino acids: CSTSRGQGTDTQYF. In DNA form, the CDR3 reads TGCAGCACCTCTAGGGGCCAGGGCACAGATACGCAGTATTTT.

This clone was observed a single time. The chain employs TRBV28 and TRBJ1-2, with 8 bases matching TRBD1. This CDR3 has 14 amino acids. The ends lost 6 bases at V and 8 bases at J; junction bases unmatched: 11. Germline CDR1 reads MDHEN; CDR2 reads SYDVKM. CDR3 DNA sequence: TGTGCCAGCAGATCGGACAGGGTGATCAAGGGCTACACCTTC. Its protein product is CASRSDRVIKGYTF.